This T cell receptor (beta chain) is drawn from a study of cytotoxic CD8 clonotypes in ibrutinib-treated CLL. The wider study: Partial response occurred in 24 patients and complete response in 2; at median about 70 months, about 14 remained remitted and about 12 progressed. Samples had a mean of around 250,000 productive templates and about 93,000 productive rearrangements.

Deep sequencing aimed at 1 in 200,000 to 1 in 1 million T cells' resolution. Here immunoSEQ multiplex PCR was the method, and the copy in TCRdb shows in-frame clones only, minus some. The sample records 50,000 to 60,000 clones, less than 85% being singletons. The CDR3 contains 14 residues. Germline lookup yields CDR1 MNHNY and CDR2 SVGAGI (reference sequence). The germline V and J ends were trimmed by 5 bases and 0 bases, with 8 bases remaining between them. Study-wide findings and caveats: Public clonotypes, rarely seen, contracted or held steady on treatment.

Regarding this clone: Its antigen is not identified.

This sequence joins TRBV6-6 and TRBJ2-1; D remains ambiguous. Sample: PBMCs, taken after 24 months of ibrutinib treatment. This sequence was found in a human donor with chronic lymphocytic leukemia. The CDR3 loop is CASSGLPSYNEQFF. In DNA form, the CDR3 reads TGTGCCAGCAGTGGGCTCCCCTCCTACAATGAGCAGTTCTTC.